These 17 T cell receptor beta chains were all obtained from the same sample, sequenced in a study of cytotoxic CD8 clonotypes in ibrutinib-treated CLL. This table comes from immunoSEQ multiplex PCR, and its TCRdb copy is limited to in-frame clones, with some not included. The table shows hundreds of thousands of clones, with 67% occurring only once. The sequencing here drew on PBMCs, taken after 36 months of ibrutinib treatment. These receptors all stem from a human donor with chronic lymphocytic leukemia.

The chain uses TRBV7-9 and TRBJ1-6, with 7 bases matching TRBD1. CDR1 and CDR2 (germline): SEHNR, FQNEAQ (reference sequence). The CDR3 loop spans 14 amino acids. V lost 4 bases, J lost 7 bases, and 4 bases stayed unmatched. The CDR3 here is CASSSQGLNSPLHF. The DNA of the CDR3 is TGTGCCAGCAGCTCACAGGGGTTGAATTCACCCCTCCACTTT. The whole variable domain, remainder taken from reference TRBV7-9 and TRBJ1-6, is DTGVSQNPRHKITKRGQNVTFRCDPISEHNRLYWYRQTLGQGPEFLTYFQNEAQLEKSRLLSDRFSAERPKGSFSTLEIQRTEQGDSAMYLCASSSQGLNSPLHFGNGTRLTVT.

The CDR3: CASSLFDRGSRNTEAFF. CDR3 in DNA: TGTGCCAGCAGTTTATTCGACAGGGGGTCGCGGAACACTGAAGCTTTCTTT. The genes are TRBV28 and TRBJ1-1, with 9 bases lining up with TRBD1. Germline CDR1 and CDR2: MDHEN and SYDVKM. The ends lost 1 base at V and 1 base at J; junction bases unmatched: 7. This CDR3 has 17 amino acids.

The table lists this clone with a few counts. V gene TRBV6-6 combines with J gene TRBJ2-1; the D is unclear. V was cut by 7 bases and J by 4 bases, with 11 bases left in between. CDR1 is MNHNY and CDR2 is SVGAGI in the germline V gene (reference sequence). The length of the CDR3 is 13 residues. The CDR3 nucleotides read TGTGCCAGCACCCCCGCCCCTTACAATGAGCAGTTCTTC. Its protein is CASTPAPYNEQFF.

This clone showed up just a few times. This rearrangement joins TRBV18 to TRBJ2-1; D possibly matches TRBD1 or TRBD2 (6 bases each). Trimming removed 6 bases from V and 9 bases from J, with 15 bases in between. CDR3 size: 13 residues. From germline, CDR1 is KGHSH and CDR2 LQKENI. CDR3 nucleotides: TGTGCCAGCTCGTCCAGACAGGAGGGTGAGCAGTTCTTC. Translating gives CASSSRQEGEQFF.

V usage is TRBV6-5 and J usage is TRBJ2-7; TRBD2 aligns across 7 bases. This CDR3 is built from 14 residues. Trimming removed 6 bases from V and 6 bases from J; junction bases left unmatched: 11. Germline V CDR1 and CDR2: MNHEY, SVGAGI. The CDR3, as DNA: TGTGCCAGCAGACTTGGTGCCAGGGAGGGCGAGCAGTACTTC. This encodes CASRLGAREGEQYF.

The CDR3 DNA follows: TGTGCCAGCTCACAACTAGCGGGAGTAGATACGCAGTATTTT. Residues: CASSQLAGVDTQYF. The genes are TRBV18 and TRBJ2-3, with 11 bases lining up with TRBD2. The V gene end was trimmed by 4 bases and the J gene end by 5 bases; junction bases not matched to a gene: 2. The CDR3 totals 14 residues. CDR1 KGHSH and CDR2 LQKENI come from the germline V gene.

The chain is built from TRBV15 and TRBJ1-2, with D hard to call. CDR1 and CDR2 (germline): LNHNV, YYDKDF (reference sequence). This CDR3 spans 12 amino acids. V was clipped by 7 bases and J by 4 bases, with 10 bases between them. The CDR3, as DNA: TGTGCCACCATCAAGCCAGGCTATGGCTACACCTTC. Amino acid sequence: CATIKPGYGYTF.

Turning to this clone: One end of the junction is discordant with germline, which a read error may explain. The chain is built from TRBV7-2 and TRBJ2-1; 7 bases are shared with TRBD1. The CDR3 totals 12 residues. Looked up from germline, CDR1 is SGHTA and CDR2 is FQGNSA. CDR3 DNA sequence: TGTGCCAGCAGCTTAGCATGGGACAGTTTCCTCTTC. Its translation: CASSLAWDSFLF.

This chain's CDR3 is CASSLLLAGAGEQYF. DNA for the CDR3: TGCGCCAGCAGCTTGCTACTAGCGGGAGCTGGTGAGCAGTACTTC. The V call is TRBV5-1, the J call TRBJ2-7; 11 bases map to TRBD2. The CDR3 consists of 15 residues. Trimming at V came to 1 base and at J to 7 bases, leaving 7 bases not matched to a gene. CDR1 SGHRS and CDR2 YFSETQ come from the germline V gene.

The chain couples TRBV15 to TRBJ2-7; 7 bases map to TRBD1. This CDR3 is built from 15 residues. The ends lost 0 bases at V and 5 bases at J; junction bases unmatched: 7. The V gene's germline CDR1 is LNHNV and CDR2 YYDKDF (reference sequence). CDR3 amino acids: CATSRDGQGVDEQYF. For the CDR3, the DNA is TGTGCCACCAGCAGAGATGGCCAGGGGGTTGACGAGCAGTACTTC.

V and J are TRBV28 and TRBJ2-7; TRBD1 aligns across 7 bases. The CDR3 spans 13 residues. The trim removed 2 bases at V and 2 bases at J, leaving 0 bases unmatched. In germline, CDR1 is MDHEN, CDR2 SYDVKM. CDR3 sequence: CASSLTGAYEQYF. The DNA of the CDR3 is TGTGCCAGCAGTTTAACAGGGGCCTACGAGCAGTACTTC.

The rearrangement joins TRBV27 to TRBJ2-4; 9 bases line up with TRBD1. The CDR3 sequence is 22 residues long. With V trimmed by 0 bases and J by 0 bases, 18 bases remained unmatched. Germline assignment: CDR1 MNHEY and CDR2 SMNVEV (reference sequence). CDR3 DNA sequence: TGTGCCAGCAGTTTATCGACCAATCCCGCGACAGGGGGAACCCTAGCCAAAAACATTCAGTACTTC. Encoded protein: CASSLSTNPATGGTLAKNIQYF.

J is TRBJ1-2 and V is TRBV14; the match to TRBD1 covers 9 bases. CDR3 length equals 16 residues. J was trimmed by 4 bases and V by 2 bases; bases with no gene match: 8. Looked up from germline, CDR1 is SGHDN and CDR2 is FVKESK. The CDR3 DNA follows: TGTGCCAGCAGCCAACTAGGACAGGGGCTTTTCTATGGCTACACCTTC. This translates into CASSQLGQGLFYGYTF. Variable domain in full (rest from reference TRBV14 and TRBJ1-2): EAGVTQFPSHSVIEKGQTVTLRCDPISGHDNLYWYRRVMGKEIKFLLHFVKESKQDESGMPNNRFLAERTGGTYSTLKVQPAELEDSGVYFCASSQLGQGLFYGYTFGSGTRLTVV.

This clone has a single count. J is TRBJ2-7 and V is TRBV29-1; 7 nucleotides align to TRBD2. V trimming: 4 bases; J trimming: 3 bases; junction bases outside the gene matches: 6. The CDR3 covers 13 residues. Germline V CDR1 and CDR2: SQVTM, ANQGSEA. CDR3 sequence reads: CSVVASGNYEQYF. CDR3 in DNA: TGCAGCGTTGTGGCTAGCGGCAACTACGAGCAGTACTTC.

The chain links TRBV4-1 to TRBJ1-5; no reliable D call. The CDR3 runs 15 residues. V was clipped by 1 base and J by 0 bases, with 7 bases between them. Germline V gives CDR1 MGHRA, CDR2 YSYEKL. CDR3 sequence (DNA): TGCGCCAGCAGCCAAGTAGCATCTAGCAATCAGCCCCAGCATTTT. This sequence encodes CASSQVASSNQPQHF.

This rearrangement joins TRBV28 to TRBJ1-1; D might be TRBD1 (6 bases). The CDR3 extends over 10 amino acids. Germline lookup yields CDR1 MDHEN and CDR2 SYDVKM. V lost 6 bases to trimming and J lost 11 bases, with 10 bases between them. Written as DNA, the CDR3 is TGTGCCAGCAGCCGAAGGGGGGCTTTCTTT. Its translation: CASSRRGAFF.

This clone has a handful of counts. The chain joins TRBV18 to TRBJ2-1; no clear D gene. The CDR3 covers 15 residues. Trimming removed 1 base at V and 3 bases at J, with 10 bases between. From germline, CDR1 is KGHSH and CDR2 LQKENI. CDR3 protein: CASSPRTALYNEQFF. CDR3 coding DNA: TGTGCCAGCTCACCACGTACAGCCCTCTACAATGAGCAGTTCTTC.